This T cell receptor beta chain was retrieved from a study of CD8 T cell repertoires and HIV-1 epitope variants (TCRdb year 2020). For the study in its entirety: In separate culture wells, T cells were stimulated with each of twenty-five peptides that represented autologous and known Gag and Nef epitope variants. T cells were enriched using the EasySep Human T Cell Enrichment Kit and then co-cultured with an equal number of autologous T cell-negative cells acting as antigen-presenting cells. Cultures ran for under 12 days in IMDM with gentamicin, with half-media changes on days 3 and 7 adding IL-2, IL-7 and IL-15. An aliquot of 1M T cells was saved as an uncultured baseline condition, separate from the approximately 75 T cell cultures. The control conditions were a CMV, EBV and flu peptide pool, the Ebola AY9 epitope as a negative control, and a well with no peptide. A total of some 83 T cell cultures were run, with each culture condition done in triplicate except for one peptide, which was done in duplicate. Three Gag epitope families and Nef HW9 and YT9 were included among the tested epitopes.

Sequencing of TCR beta CDR3 regions was performed at survey depth on the immunoSEQ platform. The QIAamp DNA micro kit was used to extract genomic DNA from every cultured and uncultured CD8+ T cell population. In the authors' own workflow: Samples with fewer than 5,000 productive reads were excluded, which removed about 6.5% of the roughly 80 HIV peptide-stimulated cultures. A MANAFEST web app trimmed sequences to CDR3 and removed nonproductive sequences, CDR3s under 5 amino acids, and those not starting C or ending F/W. For a clonotype to count as antigen-specific, the clonotype had to expand relative to the no-peptide control in at least 2 of 3 replicates at FDR 0.01, and only within one epitope family. Specific clonotypes also needed at least fivefold higher frequency than in wells stimulated with peptides from other epitope families. The table was pulled from immuneACCESS by TCRdb, which kept in-frame rearrangements only. Such tables lose some clones; where checked, under half of the loss comes from unresolved V genes, and the rest has no known cause. The V and J calls and clone size are taken from that table; D and trimming were inferred from the DNA. Recorded for this sample are approximately 5,200 clones; around 70% of them occurred a single time. The top ten hold about 42% of the sample.

The EasySep Human CD8+ T Cell Enrichment Kit was used on day 10 to isolate CD8+ T cells from every culture. Points on this clone: The target of this receptor is not known. Per-nucleotide qualities are absent, and no much larger clonotype sits a single base away.

The CDR3 numbers 17 residues from cysteine through phenylalanine. Only the CDR3 DNA stays, 51 bases, in frame from base 1. CDR1 and CDR2, per the germline V gene, are SGHDT and YYEEEE. V is cut back by 3 bases and J by 4 bases, with 6 bases in the junction unmatched. Broad study findings and their caveats: Four to six clonotypes recognized the Nef KF9 family and one clonotype recognized the HW9 family, while no responses were seen to the TAALDMSHF plasma variant. Only TCR beta chains were identified by the assay, and proliferation to antigen, not T cell function or cytokine profile, was indicated. Nine or ten antigen-specific TCR beta clonotypes were identified, of which five or six appeared to be cross-reactive for autologous or known escape epitope variants.

This TCR came from a male donor with HIV. The sequence joins TRBV5-6 to TRBJ2-3; 15 middle bases align to TRBD2. The specimen sequenced was cultured CD8+ T cells derived from PBMCs. The encoded CDR3 is CASSSEGLAGGPDTQYF. In nucleotide form, the sequence is TGTGCCAGCAGCTCGGAAGGACTAGCGGGAGGGCCAGATACGCAGTATTTT. Full variable domain (CDR3 extended with the reference TRBV5-6 and TRBJ2-3 proteins): DAGVTQSPTHLIKTRGQQVTLRCSPKSGHDTVSWYQQALGQGPQFIFQYYEEEERQRGNFPDRFSGHQFPNYSSELNVNALLLGDSALYLCASSSEGLAGGPDTQYFGPGTRLTVL.